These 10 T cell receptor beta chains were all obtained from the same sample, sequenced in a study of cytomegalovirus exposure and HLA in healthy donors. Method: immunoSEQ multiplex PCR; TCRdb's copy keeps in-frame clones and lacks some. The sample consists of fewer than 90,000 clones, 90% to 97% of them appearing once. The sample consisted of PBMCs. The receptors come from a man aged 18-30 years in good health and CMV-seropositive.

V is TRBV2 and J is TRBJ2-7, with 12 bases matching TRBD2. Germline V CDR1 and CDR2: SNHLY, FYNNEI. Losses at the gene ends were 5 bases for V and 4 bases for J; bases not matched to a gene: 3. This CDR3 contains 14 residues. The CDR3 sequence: CASSWTSGKYEQYF. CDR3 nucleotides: TGTGCCAGCAGTTGGACTAGCGGGAAGTACGAGCAGTACTTC.

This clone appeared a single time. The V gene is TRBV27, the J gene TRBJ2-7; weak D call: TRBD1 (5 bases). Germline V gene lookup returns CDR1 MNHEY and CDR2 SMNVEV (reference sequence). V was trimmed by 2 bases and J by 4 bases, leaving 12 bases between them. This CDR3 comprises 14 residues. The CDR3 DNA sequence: TGTGCCAGCAGTTTAATGTGGGGCGCTTACGAGCAGTACTTC. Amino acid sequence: CASSLMWGAYEQYF.

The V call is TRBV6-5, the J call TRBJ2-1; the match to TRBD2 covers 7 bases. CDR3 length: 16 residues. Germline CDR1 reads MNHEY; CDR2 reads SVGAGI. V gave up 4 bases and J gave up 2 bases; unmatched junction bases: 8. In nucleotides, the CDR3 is TGTGCCAGCAGTTTAGATGGCGGGAGCCCCTACAATGAGCAGTTCTTC. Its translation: CASSLDGGSPYNEQFF.

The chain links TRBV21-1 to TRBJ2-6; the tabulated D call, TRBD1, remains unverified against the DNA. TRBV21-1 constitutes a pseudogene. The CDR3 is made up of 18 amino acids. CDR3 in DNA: TGTGCCAGCATATTTACCGGGACAGGGAGAAGTGGGGCCAACGTCCTGACTTTC. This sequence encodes CASIFTGTGRSGANVLTF.

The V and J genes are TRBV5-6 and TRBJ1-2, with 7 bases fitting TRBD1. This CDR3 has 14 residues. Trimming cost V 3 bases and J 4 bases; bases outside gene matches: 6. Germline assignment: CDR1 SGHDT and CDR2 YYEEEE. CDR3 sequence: CASSSGQKIYGYTF. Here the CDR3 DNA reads TGTGCCAGCAGCTCGGGACAGAAGATCTATGGCTACACCTTC.

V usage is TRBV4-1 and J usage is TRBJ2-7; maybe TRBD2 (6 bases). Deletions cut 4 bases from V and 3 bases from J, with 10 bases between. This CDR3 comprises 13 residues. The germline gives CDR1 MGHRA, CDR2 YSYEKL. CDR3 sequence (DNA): TGCGCCAGCAGCCGCGGGGCTGGCTACGAGCAGTACTTC. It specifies CASSRGAGYEQYF.

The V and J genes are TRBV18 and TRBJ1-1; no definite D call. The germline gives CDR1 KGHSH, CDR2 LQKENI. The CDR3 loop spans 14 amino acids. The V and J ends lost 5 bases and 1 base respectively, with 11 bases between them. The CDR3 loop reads CASSDRQENTEAFF. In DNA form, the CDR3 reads TGTGCCAGCTCAGACCGGCAGGAGAACACTGAAGCTTTCTTT.

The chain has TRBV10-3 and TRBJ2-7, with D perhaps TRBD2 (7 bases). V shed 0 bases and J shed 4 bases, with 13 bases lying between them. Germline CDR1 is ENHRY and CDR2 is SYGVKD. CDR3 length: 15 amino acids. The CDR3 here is CAISESLGGGYEQYF. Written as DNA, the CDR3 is TGTGCCATCAGTGAGTCTTTGGGAGGGGGGTACGAGCAGTACTTC.

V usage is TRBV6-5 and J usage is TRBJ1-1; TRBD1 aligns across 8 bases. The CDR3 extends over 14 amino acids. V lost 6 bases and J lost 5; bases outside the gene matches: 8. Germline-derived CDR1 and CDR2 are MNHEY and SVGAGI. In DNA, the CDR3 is TGTGCCAGCAGCCCCGACAGGGGTAGGACTGAAGCTTTCTTT. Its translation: CASSPDRGRTEAFF.

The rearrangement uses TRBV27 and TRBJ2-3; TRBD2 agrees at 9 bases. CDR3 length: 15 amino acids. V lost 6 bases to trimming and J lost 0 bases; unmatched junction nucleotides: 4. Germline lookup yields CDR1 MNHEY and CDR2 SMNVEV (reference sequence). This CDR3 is CASSSSGRSTDTQYF. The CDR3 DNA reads TGTGCCAGCAGCAGCAGCGGGAGGAGCACAGATACGCAGTATTTT.